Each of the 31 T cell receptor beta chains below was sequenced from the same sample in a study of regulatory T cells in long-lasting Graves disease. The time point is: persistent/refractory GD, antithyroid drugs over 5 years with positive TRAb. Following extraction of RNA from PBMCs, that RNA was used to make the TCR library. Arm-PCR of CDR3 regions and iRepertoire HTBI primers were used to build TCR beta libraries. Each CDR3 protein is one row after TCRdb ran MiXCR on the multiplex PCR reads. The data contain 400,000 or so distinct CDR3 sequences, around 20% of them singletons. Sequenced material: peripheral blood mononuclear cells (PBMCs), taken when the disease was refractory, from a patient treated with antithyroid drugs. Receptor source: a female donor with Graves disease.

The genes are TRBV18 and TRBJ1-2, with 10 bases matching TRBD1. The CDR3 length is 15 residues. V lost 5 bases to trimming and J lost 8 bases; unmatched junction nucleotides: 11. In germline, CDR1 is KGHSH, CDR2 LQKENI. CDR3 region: CASSSDRGRTIGYTF. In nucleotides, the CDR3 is TGTGCCAGCTCATCTGACAGGGGGCGGACAATCGGCTACACCTTC.

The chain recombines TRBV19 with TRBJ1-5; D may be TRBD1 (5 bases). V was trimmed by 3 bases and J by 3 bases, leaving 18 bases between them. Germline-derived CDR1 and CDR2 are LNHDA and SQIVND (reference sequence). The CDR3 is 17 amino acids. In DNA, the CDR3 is TGTGCCAGTAGTATTAGTCAGGGCGGTGGGAACAATCAGCCCCAGCATTTT. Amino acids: CASSISQGGGNNQPQHF.

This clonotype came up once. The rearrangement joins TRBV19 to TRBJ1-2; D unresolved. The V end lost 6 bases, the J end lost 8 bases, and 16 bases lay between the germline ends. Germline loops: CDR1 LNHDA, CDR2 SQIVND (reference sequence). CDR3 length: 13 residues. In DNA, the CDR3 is TGTGCCAGTAGCCCCTCGGTGGGTTCCGGCTACACCTTC. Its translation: CASSPSVGSGYTF.

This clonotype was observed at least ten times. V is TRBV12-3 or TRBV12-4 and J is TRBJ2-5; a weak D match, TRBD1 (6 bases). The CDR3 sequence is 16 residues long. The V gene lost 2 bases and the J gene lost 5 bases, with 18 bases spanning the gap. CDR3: CASSLKETGRRETQYF. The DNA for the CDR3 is TGTGCCAGCAGTTTAAAGGAGACAGGCAGAAGGGAGACCCAGTACTTC.

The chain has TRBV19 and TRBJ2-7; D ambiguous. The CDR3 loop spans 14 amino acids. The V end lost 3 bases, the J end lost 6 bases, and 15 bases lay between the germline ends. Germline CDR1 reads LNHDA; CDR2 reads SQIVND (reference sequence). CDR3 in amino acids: CASSIGSLPSEQYF. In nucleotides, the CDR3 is TGTGCCAGTAGTATCGGCTCACTGCCGAGCGAGCAGTACTTC.

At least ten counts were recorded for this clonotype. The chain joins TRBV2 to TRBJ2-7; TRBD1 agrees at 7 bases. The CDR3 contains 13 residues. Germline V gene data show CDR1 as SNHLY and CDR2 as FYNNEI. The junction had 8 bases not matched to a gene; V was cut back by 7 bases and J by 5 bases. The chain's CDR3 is CASMVTGRDEQYF. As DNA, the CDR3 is TGTGCCAGCATGGTGACAGGGCGGGACGAGCAGTACTTC.

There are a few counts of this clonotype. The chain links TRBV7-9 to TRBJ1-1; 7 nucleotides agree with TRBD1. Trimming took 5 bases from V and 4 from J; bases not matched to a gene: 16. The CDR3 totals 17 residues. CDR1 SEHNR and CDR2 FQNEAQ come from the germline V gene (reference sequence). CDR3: CASSREARGLGFTEAFF. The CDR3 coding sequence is TGTGCCAGCAGCCGAGAGGCGAGGGGGCTGGGTTTCACTGAAGCTTTCTTT.

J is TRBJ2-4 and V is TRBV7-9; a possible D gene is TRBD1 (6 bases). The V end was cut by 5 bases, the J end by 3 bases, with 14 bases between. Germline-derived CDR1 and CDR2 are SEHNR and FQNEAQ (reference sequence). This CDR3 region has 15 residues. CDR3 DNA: TGTGCCAGCAGCCGTGACAGGTTAGGCAAAAACATTCAGTACTTC. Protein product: CASSRDRLGKNIQYF.

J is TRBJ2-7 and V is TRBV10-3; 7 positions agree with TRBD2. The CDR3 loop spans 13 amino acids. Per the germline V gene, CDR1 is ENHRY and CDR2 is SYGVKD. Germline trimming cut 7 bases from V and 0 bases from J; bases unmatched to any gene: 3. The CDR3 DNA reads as TGTGCCATCAAGCCGGGAGGCTCCTACGAGCAGTACTTC. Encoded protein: CAIKPGGSYEQYF.

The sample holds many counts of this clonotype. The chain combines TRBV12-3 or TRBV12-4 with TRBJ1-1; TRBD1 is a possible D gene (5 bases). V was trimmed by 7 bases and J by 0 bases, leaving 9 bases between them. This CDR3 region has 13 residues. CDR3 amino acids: CASTSGVNTEAFF. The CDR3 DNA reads TGTGCCAGCACCTCGGGGGTGAACACTGAAGCTTTCTTT.

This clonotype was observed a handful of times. CDR3 in DNA: TGCAGTGCTAGAGATCTGGGGGGACTAGAGACCCAGTACTTC. Amino acids: CSARDLGGLETQYF. The chain employs TRBV20-1 and TRBJ2-5; D may be TRBD2 (6 bases). The V end was cut by 0 bases, the J end by 4 bases, with 12 bases between. The CDR3 sequence is 14 residues long. Per germline, CDR1 DFQATT and CDR2 SNEGSKA (reference sequence).

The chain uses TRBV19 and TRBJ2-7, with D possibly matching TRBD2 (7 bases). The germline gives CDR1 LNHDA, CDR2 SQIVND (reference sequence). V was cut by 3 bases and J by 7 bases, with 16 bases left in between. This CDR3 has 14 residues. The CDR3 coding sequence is TGTGCCAGTAGTATCATGTCGGGGGGCGCGGAGCAGTACTTC. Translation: CASSIMSGGAEQYF.

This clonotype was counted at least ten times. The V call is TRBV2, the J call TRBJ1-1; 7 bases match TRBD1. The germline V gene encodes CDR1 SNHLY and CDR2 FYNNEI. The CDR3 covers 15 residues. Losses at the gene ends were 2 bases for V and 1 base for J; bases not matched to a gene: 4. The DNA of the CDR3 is TGTGCCAGCAGTGAATTGGCAGGGGGGAACACTGAAGCTTTCTTT. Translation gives CASSELAGGNTEAFF.

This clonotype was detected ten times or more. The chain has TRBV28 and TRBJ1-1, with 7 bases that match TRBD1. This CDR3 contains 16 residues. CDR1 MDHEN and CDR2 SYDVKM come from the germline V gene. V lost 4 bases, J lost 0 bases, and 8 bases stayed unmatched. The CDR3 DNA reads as TGTGCCAGCAGTTCCGGCAGGGGGTTTCTGAACACTGAAGCTTTCTTT. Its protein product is CASSSGRGFLNTEAFF.

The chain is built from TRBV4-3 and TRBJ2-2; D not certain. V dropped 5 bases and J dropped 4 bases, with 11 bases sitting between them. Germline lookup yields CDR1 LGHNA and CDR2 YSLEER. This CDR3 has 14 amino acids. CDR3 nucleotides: TGCGCCAGCAGCGGGCAGCCCGCCACCGGGGAGCTGTTTTTT. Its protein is CASSGQPATGELFF.

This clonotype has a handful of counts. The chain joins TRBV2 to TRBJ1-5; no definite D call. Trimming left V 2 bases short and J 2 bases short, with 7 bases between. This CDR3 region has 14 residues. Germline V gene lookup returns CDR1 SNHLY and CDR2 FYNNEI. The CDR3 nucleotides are TGTGCCAGCAGTGAAACGTCTCGCAATCAGCCCCAGCATTTT. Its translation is CASSETSRNQPQHF.

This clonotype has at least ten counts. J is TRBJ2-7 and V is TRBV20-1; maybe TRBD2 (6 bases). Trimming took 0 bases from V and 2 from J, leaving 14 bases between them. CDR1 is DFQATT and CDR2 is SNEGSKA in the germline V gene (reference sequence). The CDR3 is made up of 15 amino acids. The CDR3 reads CSARDQGLHPYEQYF. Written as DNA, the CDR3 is TGCAGTGCTAGAGATCAGGGACTCCATCCCTACGAGCAGTACTTC.

CDR3 in DNA: TGTGCCAGTAGTATGGAGAGAAACATTCAGTACTTC. It yields the protein CASSMERNIQYF. The chain has TRBV19 and TRBJ2-4; D gene unclear. From germline, CDR1 is LNHDA and CDR2 SQIVND (reference sequence). This CDR3 has 12 amino acids. Trimming pared 3 bases from V and 6 bases from J, leaving 6 bases between.

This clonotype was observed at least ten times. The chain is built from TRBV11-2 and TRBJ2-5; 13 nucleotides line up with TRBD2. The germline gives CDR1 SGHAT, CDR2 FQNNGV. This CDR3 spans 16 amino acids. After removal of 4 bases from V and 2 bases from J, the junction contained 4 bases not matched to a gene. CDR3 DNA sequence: TGTGCCAGCAGCTGGGGACTAGCGGGAAGGCAAGAGACCCAGTACTTC. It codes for CASSWGLAGRQETQYF.

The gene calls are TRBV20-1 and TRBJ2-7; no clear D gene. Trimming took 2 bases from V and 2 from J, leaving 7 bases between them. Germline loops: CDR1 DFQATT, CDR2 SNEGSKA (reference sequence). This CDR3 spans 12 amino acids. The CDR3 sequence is CSARLDAYEQYF. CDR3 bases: TGCAGTGCTAGACTTGACGCCTACGAGCAGTACTTC.

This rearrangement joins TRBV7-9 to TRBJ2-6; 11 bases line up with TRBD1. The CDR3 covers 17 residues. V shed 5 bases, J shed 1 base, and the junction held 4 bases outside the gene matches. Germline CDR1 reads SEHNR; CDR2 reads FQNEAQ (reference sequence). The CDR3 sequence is CASSPGDRGSGANVLTF. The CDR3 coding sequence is TGTGCCAGCAGCCCAGGGGACAGGGGGTCTGGGGCCAACGTCCTGACTTTC. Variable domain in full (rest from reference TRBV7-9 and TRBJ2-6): DTGVSQNPRHKITKRGQNVTFRCDPISEHNRLYWYRQTLGQGPEFLTYFQNEAQLEKSRLLSDRFSAERPKGSFSTLEIQRTEQGDSAMYLCASSPGDRGSGANVLTFGAGSRLTVL.

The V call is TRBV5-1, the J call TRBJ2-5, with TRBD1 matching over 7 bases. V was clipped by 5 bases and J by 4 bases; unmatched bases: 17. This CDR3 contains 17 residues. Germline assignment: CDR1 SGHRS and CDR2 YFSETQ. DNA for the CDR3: TGCGCCAGCAGTTGGGGGTCGCGGACAGGTCTTCGAGAGACCCAGTACTTC. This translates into CASSWGSRTGLRETQYF.

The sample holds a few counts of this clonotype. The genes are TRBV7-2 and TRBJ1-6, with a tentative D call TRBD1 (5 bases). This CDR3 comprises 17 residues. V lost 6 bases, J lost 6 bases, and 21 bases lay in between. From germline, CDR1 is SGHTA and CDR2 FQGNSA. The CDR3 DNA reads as TGTGCCAGCAGTCAGGGATCCAGGCGCGAGGCTAATTCACCCCTCCACTTT. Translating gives CASSQGSRREANSPLHF.

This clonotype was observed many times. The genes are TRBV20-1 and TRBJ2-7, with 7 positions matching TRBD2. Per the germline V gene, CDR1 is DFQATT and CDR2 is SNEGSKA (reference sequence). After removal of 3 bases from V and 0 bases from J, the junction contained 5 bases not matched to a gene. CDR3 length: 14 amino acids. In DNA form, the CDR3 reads TGCAGTGCTAGCATGGCTAGCGGCTCCTACGAGCAGTACTTC. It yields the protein CSASMASGSYEQYF.

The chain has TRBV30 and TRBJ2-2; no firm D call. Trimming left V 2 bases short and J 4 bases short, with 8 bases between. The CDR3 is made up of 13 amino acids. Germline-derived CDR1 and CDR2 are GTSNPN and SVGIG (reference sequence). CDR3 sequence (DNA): TGTGCCTGGAGTAGTCTAGGCACCGGGGAGCTGTTTTTT. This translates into CAWSSLGTGELFF.

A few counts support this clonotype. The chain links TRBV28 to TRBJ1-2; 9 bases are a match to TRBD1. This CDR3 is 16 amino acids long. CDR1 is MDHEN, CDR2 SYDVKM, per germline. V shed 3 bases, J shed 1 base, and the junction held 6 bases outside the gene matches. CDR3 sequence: CASSFGGTGSNYGYTF. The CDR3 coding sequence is TGTGCCAGCAGTTTCGGTGGGACAGGGAGTAACTATGGCTACACCTTC.

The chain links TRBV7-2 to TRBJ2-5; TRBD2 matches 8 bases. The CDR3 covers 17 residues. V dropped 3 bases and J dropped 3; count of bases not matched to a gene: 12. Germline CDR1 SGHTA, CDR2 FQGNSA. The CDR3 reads CASSFLPFGRAEETQYF. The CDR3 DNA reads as TGTGCCAGCAGCTTCCTCCCGTTCGGGAGGGCCGAAGAGACCCAGTACTTC.

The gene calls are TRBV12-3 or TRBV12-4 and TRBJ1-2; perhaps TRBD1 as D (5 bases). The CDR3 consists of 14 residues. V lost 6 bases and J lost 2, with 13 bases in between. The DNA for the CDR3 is TGTGCCAGCAGGCCGGGGACGACAAACTATGGCTACACCTTC. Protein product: CASRPGTTNYGYTF.

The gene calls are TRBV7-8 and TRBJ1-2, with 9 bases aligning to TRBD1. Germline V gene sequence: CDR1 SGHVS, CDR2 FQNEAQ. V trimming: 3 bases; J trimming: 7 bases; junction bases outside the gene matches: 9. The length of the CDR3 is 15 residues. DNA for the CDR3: TGTGCCAGCAGCTTGTCCGGACAGGGGATCGGTGGCTACACCTTC. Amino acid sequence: CASSLSGQGIGGYTF.

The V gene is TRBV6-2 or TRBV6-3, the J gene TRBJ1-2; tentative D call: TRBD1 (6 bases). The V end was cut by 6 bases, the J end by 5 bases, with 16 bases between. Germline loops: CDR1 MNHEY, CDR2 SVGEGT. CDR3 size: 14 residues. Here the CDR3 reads CASSLRTRGYGYTF. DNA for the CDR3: TGTGCCAGCAGCCTCCGGACGAGGGGGTATGGCTACACCTTC.

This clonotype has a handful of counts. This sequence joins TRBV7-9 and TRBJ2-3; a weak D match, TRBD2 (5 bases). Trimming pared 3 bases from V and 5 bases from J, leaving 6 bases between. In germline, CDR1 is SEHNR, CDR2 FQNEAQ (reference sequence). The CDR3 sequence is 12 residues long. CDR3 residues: CASSLGRDTQYF. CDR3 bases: TGTGCCAGCAGCTTGGGGAGAGATACGCAGTATTTT.